This T cell receptor beta chain was identified in a study of OX40 agonist ivuxolimab in advanced cancers. In this sample, this clone turned up a few times. The table came from immunoSEQ multiplex PCR; TCRdb's copy has only in-frame clones and leaves some out. The sample lists tens of thousands of clones, about 84% occurring once. Germline-derived CDR1 and CDR2 are MNHNY and SVGAGI (reference sequence). The germline V and J ends were trimmed by 8 bases and 8 bases, with 25 bases remaining between them. The CDR3 length is 16 residues. This TCR came from an adult with an advanced solid tumor such as melanoma, head and neck, liver or kidney cancer. Material: CD4+ or CD8+ T cells sorted from blood, obtained in a trial of the OX40 agonist ivuxolimab. The V call is TRBV6-6, the J call TRBJ2-1, with a weak D call TRBD2 (5 bases). The CDR3 reads CASATGVGSPGHEQFF. Written as DNA, the CDR3 is TGTGCCAGCGCAACCGGGGTGGGGTCCCCCGGCCATGAGCAGTTCTTC.